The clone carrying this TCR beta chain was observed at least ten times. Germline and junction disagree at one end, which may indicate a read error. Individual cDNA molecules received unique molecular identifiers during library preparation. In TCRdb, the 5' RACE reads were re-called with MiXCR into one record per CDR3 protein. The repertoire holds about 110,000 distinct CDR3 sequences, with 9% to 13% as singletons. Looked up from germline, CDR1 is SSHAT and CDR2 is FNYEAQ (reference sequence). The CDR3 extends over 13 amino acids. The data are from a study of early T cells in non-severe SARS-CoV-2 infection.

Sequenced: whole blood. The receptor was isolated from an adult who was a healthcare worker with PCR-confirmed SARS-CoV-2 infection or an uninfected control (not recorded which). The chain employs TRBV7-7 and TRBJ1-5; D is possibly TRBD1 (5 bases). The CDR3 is CASSWGINQPQHF. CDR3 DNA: TGTGCTAGCAGCTGGGGGATCAATCAGCCCCAGCATTTT.